A single sample gave rise to the 3 T cell receptor beta chains below, sequenced in a study of blood T cell repertoires in COVID-19. Generated by immunoSEQ multiplex PCR, the TCRdb table keeps only in-frame clones and is missing some. The sample holds roughly 260,000 clones, around 87% seen once. The sample was peripheral blood. The receptors stem from a woman in her fifties or sixties who had recovered from COVID-19.

J is TRBJ2-7 and V is TRBV21-1; the table's TRBD2 call for D was not verified on the DNA. TRBV21-1 is a documented pseudogene. The CDR3 consists of 14 residues. The CDR3 reads CASSKPGGLSSGYF. The CDR3 DNA reads TGTGCCAGCAGCAAACCGGGAGGACTTTCCTCGGGGTACTTC.

The chain has TRBV5-6 and TRBJ1-1; weak D call: TRBD1 (6 bases). V lost 2 bases, J lost 4 bases, and 12 bases lay in between. The CDR3 is 14 amino acids. Germline loops: CDR1 SGHDT, CDR2 YYEEEE. The CDR3 spells CASSFRGATTEAFF. CDR3 DNA: TGTGCCAGCAGCTTCAGGGGCGCGACCACTGAAGCTTTCTTT.

The rearrangement uses TRBV5-1 and TRBJ2-1, with D possibly TRBD1 on 5 matching bases. Looked up from germline, CDR1 is SGHRS and CDR2 is YFSETQ. The CDR3 has 15 residues. The germline V and J ends were trimmed by 2 bases and 0 bases, with 9 bases remaining between them. The CDR3 region has the DNA TGCGCCAGCAGCTTTACAGGCAACTCCTACAATGAGCAGTTCTTC. Translated: CASSFTGNSYNEQFF.